The sequence of this T cell receptor beta chain was determined in a study of cytomegalovirus exposure and HLA in healthy donors. Study-wide background: Some 85 million unique TCRs, all from HLA-typed donors, were included in an early release of the data. General study findings and limits: Earlier analysis looked at TCR beta V segments, and most were productive about 90% or about 30% of the time. Most sequenced TCRs were rare (though some public TCRs occurred in many donors). Fewer N-insertions (relative to the 666-donor mean) were reportedly seen in an Asian-associated ancestry cluster in a later analysis.

This CDR3 region has 16 residues. Trimming took 4 bases from V and 9 from J; bases not matched to a gene: 7. Per germline, CDR1 LGHNA and CDR2 YNFKEQ. Concerning this clone: Its antigen remains unidentified.

The PCR used 60 Vbeta and 13 Jbeta primers. Sequenced by immunoSEQ multiplex PCR; TCRdb stores in-frame clones only, minus some. Its table records 170,000 or so clones. This chain joins TRBV4-2 and TRBJ2-1, with 15 bases lining up with TRBD2. Sequencing was done on a sample of PBMCs. This TCR derives from a man aged 25 to 40 in good health and CMV-seronegative. The CDR3 DNA sequence: TGTGCCAGCAGCCTAGGACTAGCGGGAGGGTTGGCTGAGCAGTTCTTC. Translating it yields CASSLGLAGGLAEQFF.